The clone carrying this T cell receptor (beta chain) showed up just once. Its specificity is unknown. This specimen belongs to a study of siplizumab effects on memory and regulatory T cells. Study-level results: Siplizumab significantly decreased alloreactive sequences from unstimulated CD4+ memory cells.

The protocol was immunoSEQ multiplex PCR, while the TCRdb copy is restricted to in-frame clones and leaves out a portion. Seen here are about 100,000 clones, roughly 94% observed once, and the top ten hold around 0.73%. The clonotype originates from a human donor in good health. Source material: Tregs sorted from blood.

The CDR3 DNA reads TGTGCCAGCAGTGAAAGGGGGACGGTGAACACCGGGGAGCTGTTTTTT. Protein: CASSERGTVNTGELFF. The rearrangement uses TRBV2 and TRBJ2-2; tentative D call: TRBD1 (6 bases). Germline V lookup: CDR1 SNHLY, CDR2 FYNNEI. V was clipped by 2 bases and J by 1 base, with 11 bases between them. The CDR3 is 16 amino acids.